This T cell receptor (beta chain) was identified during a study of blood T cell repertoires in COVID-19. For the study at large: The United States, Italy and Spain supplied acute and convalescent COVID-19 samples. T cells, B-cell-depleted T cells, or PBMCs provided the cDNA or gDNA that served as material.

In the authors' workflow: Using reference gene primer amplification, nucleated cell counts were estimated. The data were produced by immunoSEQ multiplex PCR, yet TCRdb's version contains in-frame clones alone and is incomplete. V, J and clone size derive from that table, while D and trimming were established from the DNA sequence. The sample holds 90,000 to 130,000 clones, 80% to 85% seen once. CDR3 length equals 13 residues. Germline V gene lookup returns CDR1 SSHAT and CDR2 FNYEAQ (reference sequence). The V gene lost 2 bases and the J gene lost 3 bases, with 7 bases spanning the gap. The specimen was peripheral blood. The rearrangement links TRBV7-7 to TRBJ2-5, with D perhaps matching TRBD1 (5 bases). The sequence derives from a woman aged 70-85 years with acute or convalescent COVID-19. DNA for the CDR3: TGTGCCAGCAGCTTAAACAGGAAAGAGACCCAGTACTTC. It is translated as CASSLNRKETQYF.